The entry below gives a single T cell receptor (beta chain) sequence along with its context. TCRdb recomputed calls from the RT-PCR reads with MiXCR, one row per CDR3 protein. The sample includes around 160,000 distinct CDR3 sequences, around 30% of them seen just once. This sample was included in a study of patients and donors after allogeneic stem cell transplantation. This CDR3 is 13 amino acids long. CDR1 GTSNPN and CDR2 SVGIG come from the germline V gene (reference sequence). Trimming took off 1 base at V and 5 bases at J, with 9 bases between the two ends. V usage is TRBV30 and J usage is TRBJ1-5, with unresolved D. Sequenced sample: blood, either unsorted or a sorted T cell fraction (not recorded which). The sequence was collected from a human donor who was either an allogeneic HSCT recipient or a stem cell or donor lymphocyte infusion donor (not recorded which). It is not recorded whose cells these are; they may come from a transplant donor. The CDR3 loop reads CAWSGGFDQPQHF. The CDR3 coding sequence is TGTGCCTGGAGTGGAGGATTTGATCAGCCCCAGCATTTT.